These T cell receptor beta chains were read from a single sample in a study of T cell responses to AZD1222 COVID-19 vaccine. Profiled with immunoSEQ multiplex PCR; TCRdb holds only in-frame clones, not every one. This table holds around 150,000 clones, 91% found once. The starting material was peripheral blood, obtained on day 0 of AZD1222 vaccination. These receptors came from an adult in good health. CDR3s include the opening cysteine and the closing phenylalanine or tryptophan. A D gene is named only where the DNA matches it firmly. A row's size may be missing; if present it is once, few, many or a size class.

d_gene	abundance	v_gene	j_gene	CDR3nt	CDR3aa
.	medium-sized	TRBV19	TRBJ2-1	TGTGCCAGTAGTAGGGTCGCTGGTTCCTACAATGAGCAGTTCTTC	CASSRVAGSYNEQFF
TRBD1	few	TRBV30	TRBJ1-2	TGTGCCTGGAACCCGGACAGGCACACCTATGGCTACACCTTC	CAWNPDRHTYGYTF
.	.	TRBV30	TRBJ2-1	TGTGCCTGGAGTGTACCAAACCAGGGGACGTTCTTC	CAWSVPNQGTFF
.	.	TRBV19	TRBJ2-1	TGTGCCAGTAACCCAGGGAGATACAATGAGCAGTTCTTC	CASNPGRYNEQFF
.	.	TRBV15	TRBJ2-1	TGTGCCACCAGCAGCGGGACATTGTCATACAATGAGCAGTTCTTC	CATSSGTLSYNEQFF
TRBD1	.	TRBV5-5	TRBJ2-7	TGTGCCAGCAGCGCACAGGGGATTAGCTCCTACGAGCAGTACTTC	CASSAQGISSYEQYF
.	.	TRBV6-2/TRBV6-3	TRBJ1-5	TGTGCCAGCAGTCCAACGGGACCGACAAATCAGCCCCAGCATTTT	CASSPTGPTNQPQHF
.	.	TRBV18	TRBJ2-1	TGTGCCAGCCTAAGGACGGTGAGCTCCTACAATGAGCAGTTCTTC	CASLRTVSSYNEQFF
TRBD1	.	TRBV6-5	TRBJ2-7	TGTGCCAGCAGTTCCCACGACAGGGACGAGCAGTACTTC	CASSSHDRDEQYF
TRBD2	.	TRBV18	TRBJ2-1	TGTGCCAGCTCACCTCCCTTAGCGGGAGGGCCCAAGAATGAGCAGTTCTTC	CASSPPLAGGPKNEQFF
.	.	TRBV3-1/TRBV3-2	TRBJ2-7	TGTGCCAGCAGCCCTCTACAGAGCTCCTACGAGCAGTACTTC	CASSPLQSSYEQYF
.	.	TRBV4-3	TRBJ1-6	TGCGCCAGCAGCCGTTCCGGGACGGAAGATTCACCCCTCCACTTT	CASSRSGTEDSPLHF
TRBD1	.	TRBV24-1	TRBJ2-2	TGTGCCACCAGTGATCCGGGACAGGGCTTTACCGGGGAGCTGTTTTTT	CATSDPGQGFTGELFF
.	once	TRBV5-5	TRBJ1-1	TGTGCCAGCAGCTCTGGGGGTTTACACACTGAAGCTTTCTTT	CASSSGGLHTEAFF
.	once	TRBV14	TRBJ2-7	TGTGCCAGCAGCCAAGGAAGCGATCCTTCCTACGAGCAGTACTTC	CASSQGSDPSYEQYF
.	.	TRBV7-8	TRBJ1-1	TGTGCCAGCAGCGACTGGGGGGGGAACACTGAAGCTTTCTTT	CASSDWGGNTEAFF
.	.	TRBV5-4	TRBJ1-2	TGTGCCAGCAGCTTGCAGGGGTTGGGGGGCTACACCTTC	CASSLQGLGGYTF
TRBD1	.	TRBV2	TRBJ2-3	TGTGCCAGCAGTGTGGGGACAGGGCCTAGCACAGATACGCAGTATTTT	CASSVGTGPSTDTQYF
.	.	TRBV2	TRBJ1-5	TGTGCCAGCAGTGACCAGGGGTTGGGTCAGCCCCAGCATTTT	CASSDQGLGQPQHF
TRBD2	.	TRBV13	TRBJ2-3	TGTGCCAGCAGCTTAGTAGCCCGACTAGCGGGATCCACAGATACGCAGTATTTT	CASSLVARLAGSTDTQYF
TRBD2	.	TRBV19	TRBJ2-2	TGTGCCAGTAGTATGGGGCTAGCGGTGAACACCGGGGAGCTGTTTTTT	CASSMGLAVNTGELFF
TRBD1	few	TRBV18	TRBJ1-4	TGTGCCAGCTCAATACGACAGGGGGGCAGTGAAAAACTGTTTTTT	CASSIRQGGSEKLFF
.	.	TRBV7-2	TRBJ2-7	TGTGCCAGCAGCTTAGCGCAGGGGACTGGGGGATACTACGAGCAGTACTTC	CASSLAQGTGGYYEQYF
TRBD1	.	TRBV28	TRBJ1-2	TGTGCCAGCAGTTTACCGAGGGACAGACCAGACTATGGCTACACCTTC	CASSLPRDRPDYGYTF
.	.	TRBV20-1	TRBJ1-2	TGCAGTGCTAGTTTTGACACCTTC	CSASFDTF
.	.	TRBV5-5	TRBJ1-2	TGTGCCAGCAGCTTGGAACCAGGGAGACATGGCTACACCTTC	CASSLEPGRHGYTF
.	.	TRBV6-5	TRBJ1-2	TGTGCCAGCAGCCCCGGGAGATCTGTTGGTGGCTACACCTTC	CASSPGRSVGGYTF
.	.	TRBV5-1	TRBJ2-2	TGCGCCAGCAGCTTGAGGCAGTCCGGCGGGGAGCTGTTTTTT	CASSLRQSGGELFF
.	.	TRBV11-2	TRBJ2-2	TGTGCCAGCGTCTCGGAGCGTTCCACCGGGGAGCTGTTTTTT	CASVSERSTGELFF
.	.	TRBV3-1/TRBV3-2	TRBJ1-1	TGTGCCAGCAGCCAGGGTAGGACGGGGGGCACTGAAGCTTTCTTT	CASSQGRTGGTEAFF
TRBD2	.	TRBV4-1	TRBJ2-1	TGCGCCAGCAGCCAAGATCCTAGCGGGAACAATGAGCAGTTCTTC	CASSQDPSGNNEQFF
.	.	TRBV27	TRBJ1-2	TGTGCCAGCAGTTTTGATCGGAACTATGGCTACACCTTC	CASSFDRNYGYTF
.	few	TRBV7-2	TRBJ1-1	TGTGCCAGCAGCTTAGTTTGGGGTGCGGGGAACACTGAAGCTTTCTTT	CASSLVWGAGNTEAFF
.	.	TRBV28	TRBJ1-4	TGTGCCAGCCAGGGAACTAATGAAAAACTGTTTTTT	CASQGTNEKLFF
.	.	TRBV9	TRBJ1-2	TGTGCCAGCAGCGCCGACAAGGACTATGGCTACACCTTC	CASSADKDYGYTF
.	.	TRBV13	TRBJ2-7	TGTGCCAGCAGCCCCCCCCGGGGAAATAGGAACGAGCAGTACTTC	CASSPPRGNRNEQYF
.	.	TRBV4-3	TRBJ2-3	TGCGCCAGCAGCCAGCACGGGGGTAACTCTCGCACAGATACGCAGTATTTT	CASSQHGGNSRTDTQYF